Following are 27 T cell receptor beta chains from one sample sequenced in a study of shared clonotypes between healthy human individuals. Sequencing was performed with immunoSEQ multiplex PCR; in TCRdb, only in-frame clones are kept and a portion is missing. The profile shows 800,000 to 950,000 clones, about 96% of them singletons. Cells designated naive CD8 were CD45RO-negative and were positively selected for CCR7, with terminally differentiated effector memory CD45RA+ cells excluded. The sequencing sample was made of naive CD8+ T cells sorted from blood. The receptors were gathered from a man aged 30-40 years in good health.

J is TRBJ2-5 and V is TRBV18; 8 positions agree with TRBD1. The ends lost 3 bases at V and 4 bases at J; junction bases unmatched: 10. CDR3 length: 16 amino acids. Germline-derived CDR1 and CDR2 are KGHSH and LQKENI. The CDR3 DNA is TGTGCCAGCTCACCCAACGACCGGACAGGGATAGAGACCCAGTACTTC. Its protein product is CASSPNDRTGIETQYF.

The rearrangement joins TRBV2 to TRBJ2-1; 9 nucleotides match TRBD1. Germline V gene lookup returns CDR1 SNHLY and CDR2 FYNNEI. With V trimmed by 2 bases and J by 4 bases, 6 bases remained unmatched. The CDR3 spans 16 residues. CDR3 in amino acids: CASSESWDRAYNEQFF. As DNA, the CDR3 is TGTGCCAGCAGTGAAAGTTGGGACAGGGCTTACAATGAGCAGTTCTTC.

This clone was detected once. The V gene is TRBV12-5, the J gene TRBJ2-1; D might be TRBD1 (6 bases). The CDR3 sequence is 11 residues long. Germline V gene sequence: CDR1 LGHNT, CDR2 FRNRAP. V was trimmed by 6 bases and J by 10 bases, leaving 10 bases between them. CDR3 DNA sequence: TGTGCTAGTGGACCTGACAGGGAGCAGTTCTTC. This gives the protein CASGPDREQFF.

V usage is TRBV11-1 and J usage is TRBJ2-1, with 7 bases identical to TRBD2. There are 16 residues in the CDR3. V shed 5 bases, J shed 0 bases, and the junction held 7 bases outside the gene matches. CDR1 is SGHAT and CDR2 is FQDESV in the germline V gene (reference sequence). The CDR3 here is CASSDTSVLSYNEQFF. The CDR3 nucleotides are TGTGCCAGCAGCGACACTAGCGTCCTCTCCTACAATGAGCAGTTCTTC.

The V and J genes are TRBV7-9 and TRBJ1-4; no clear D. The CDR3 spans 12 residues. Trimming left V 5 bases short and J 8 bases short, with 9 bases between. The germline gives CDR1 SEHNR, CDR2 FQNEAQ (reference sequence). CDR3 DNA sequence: TGTGCCAGCAGCCAGGTCGGGGAAAAACTGTTTTTT. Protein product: CASSQVGEKLFF. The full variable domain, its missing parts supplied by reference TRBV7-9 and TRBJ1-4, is DTGVSQNPRHKITKRGQNVTFRCDPISEHNRLYWYRQTLGQGPEFLTYFQNEAQLEKSRLLSDRFSAERPKGSFSTLEIQRTEQGDSAMYLCASSQVGEKLFFGSGTQLSVL.

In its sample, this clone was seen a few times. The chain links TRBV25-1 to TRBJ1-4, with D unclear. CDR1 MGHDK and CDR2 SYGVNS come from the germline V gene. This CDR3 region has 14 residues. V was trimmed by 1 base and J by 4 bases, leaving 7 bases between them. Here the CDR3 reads CASSEFELNEKLFF. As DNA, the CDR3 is TGTGCCAGCAGTGAATTCGAGCTTAATGAAAAACTGTTTTTT. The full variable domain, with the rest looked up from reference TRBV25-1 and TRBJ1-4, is EADIYQTPRYLVIGTGKKITLECSQTMGHDKMYWYQQDPGMELHLIHYSYGVNSTEKGDLSSESTVSRIRTEHFPLTLESARPSHTSQYLCASSEFELNEKLFFGSGTQLSVL.

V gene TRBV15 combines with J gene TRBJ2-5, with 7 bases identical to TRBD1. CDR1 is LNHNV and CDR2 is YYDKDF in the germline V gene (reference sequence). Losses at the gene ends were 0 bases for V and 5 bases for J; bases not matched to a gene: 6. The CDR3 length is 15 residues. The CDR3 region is CATSRDQGVLETQYF. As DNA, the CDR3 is TGTGCCACCAGCAGAGATCAGGGGGTCTTGGAGACCCAGTACTTC.

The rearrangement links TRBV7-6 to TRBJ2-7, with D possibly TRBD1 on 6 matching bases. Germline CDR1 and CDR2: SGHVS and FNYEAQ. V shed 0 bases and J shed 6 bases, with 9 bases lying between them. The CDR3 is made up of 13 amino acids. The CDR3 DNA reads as TGTGCCAGCAGCTTAGCGATCAGGGGCGAGCAGTACTTC. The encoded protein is CASSLAIRGEQYF.

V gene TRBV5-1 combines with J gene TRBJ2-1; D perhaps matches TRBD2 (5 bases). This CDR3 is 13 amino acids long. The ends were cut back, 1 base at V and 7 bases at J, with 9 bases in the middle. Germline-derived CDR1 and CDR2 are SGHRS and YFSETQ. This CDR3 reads CASSLRGWNEQFF. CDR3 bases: TGCGCCAGCAGCTTGCGGGGTTGGAATGAGCAGTTCTTC.

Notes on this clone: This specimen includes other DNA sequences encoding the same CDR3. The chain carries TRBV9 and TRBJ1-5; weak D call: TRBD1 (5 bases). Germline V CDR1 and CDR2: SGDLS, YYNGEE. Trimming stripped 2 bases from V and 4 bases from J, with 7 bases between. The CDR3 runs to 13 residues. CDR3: CASSVTGNQPQHF. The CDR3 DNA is TGTGCCAGCAGCGTTACAGGTAATCAGCCCCAGCATTTT.

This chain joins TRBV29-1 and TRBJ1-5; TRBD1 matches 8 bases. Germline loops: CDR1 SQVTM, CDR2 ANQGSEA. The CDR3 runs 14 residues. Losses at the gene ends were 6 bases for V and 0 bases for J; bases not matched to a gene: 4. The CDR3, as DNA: TGCAGCGTCCAGACAGGGGCTAGCAATCAGCCCCAGCATTTT. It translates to CSVQTGASNQPQHF.

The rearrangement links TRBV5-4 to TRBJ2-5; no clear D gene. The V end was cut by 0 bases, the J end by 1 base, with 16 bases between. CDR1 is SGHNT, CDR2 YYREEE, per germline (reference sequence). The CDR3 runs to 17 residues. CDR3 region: CASSLAGLGAVQETQYF. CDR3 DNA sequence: TGTGCCAGCAGCTTGGCCGGTTTGGGTGCGGTCCAAGAGACCCAGTACTTC.

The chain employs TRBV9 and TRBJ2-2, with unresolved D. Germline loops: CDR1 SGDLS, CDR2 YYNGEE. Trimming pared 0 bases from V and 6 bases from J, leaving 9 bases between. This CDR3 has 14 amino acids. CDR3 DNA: TGTGCCAGCAGCGTAGTTGAGTTTCCCGGGGAGCTGTTTTTT. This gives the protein CASSVVEFPGELFF.

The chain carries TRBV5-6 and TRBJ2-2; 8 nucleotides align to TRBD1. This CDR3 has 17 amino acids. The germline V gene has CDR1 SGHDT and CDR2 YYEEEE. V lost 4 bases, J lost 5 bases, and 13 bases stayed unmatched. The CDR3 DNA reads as TGTGCCAGCAGCCTAAGCTTAGCGACAGGGGTTACCGGGGAGCTGTTTTTT. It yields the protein CASSLSLATGVTGELFF.

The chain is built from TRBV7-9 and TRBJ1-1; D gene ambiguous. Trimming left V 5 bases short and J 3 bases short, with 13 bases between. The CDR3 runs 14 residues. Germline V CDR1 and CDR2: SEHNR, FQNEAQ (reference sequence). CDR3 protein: CASSPLEGDTEAFF. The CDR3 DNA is TGTGCCAGCAGCCCTCTCGAGGGAGACACTGAAGCTTTCTTT.

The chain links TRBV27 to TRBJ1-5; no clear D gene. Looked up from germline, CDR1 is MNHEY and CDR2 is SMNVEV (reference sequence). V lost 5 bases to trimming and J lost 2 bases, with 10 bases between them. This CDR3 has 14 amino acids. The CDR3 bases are TGTGCCAGCAGTCAAGGTATTGGCAATCAGCCCCAGCATTTT. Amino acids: CASSQGIGNQPQHF.

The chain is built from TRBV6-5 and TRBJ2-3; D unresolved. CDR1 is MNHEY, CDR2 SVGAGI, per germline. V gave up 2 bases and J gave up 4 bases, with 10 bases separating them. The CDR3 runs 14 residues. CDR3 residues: CASSYSGSPDTQYF. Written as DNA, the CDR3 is TGTGCCAGCAGTTACAGTGGTAGCCCAGATACGCAGTATTTT.

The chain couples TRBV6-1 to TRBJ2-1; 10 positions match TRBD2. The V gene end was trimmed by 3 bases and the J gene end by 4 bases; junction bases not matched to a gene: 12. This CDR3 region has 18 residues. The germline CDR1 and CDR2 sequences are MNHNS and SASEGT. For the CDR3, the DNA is TGTGCCAGCAGTGACCCAATGGAACTAGCGGGAAAATACAATGAGCAGTTCTTC. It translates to CASSDPMELAGKYNEQFF.

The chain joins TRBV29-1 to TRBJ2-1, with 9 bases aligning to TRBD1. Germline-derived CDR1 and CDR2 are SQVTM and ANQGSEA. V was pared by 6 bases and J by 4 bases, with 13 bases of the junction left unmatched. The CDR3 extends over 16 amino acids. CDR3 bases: TGCAGCGTATACATCAACAGGGGGCCAGGTTACAATGAGCAGTTCTTC. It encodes CSVYINRGPGYNEQFF.

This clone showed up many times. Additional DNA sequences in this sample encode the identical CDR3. The CDR3, as DNA: TGTGCCAGCAGTCTCCTCGAAGAGACCCAGTACTTC. This codes for CASSLLEETQYF. V gene TRBV27 combines with J gene TRBJ2-5; D remains ambiguous. The germline CDR1 and CDR2 sequences are MNHEY and SMNVEV (reference sequence). The CDR3 runs 12 residues. V shed 5 bases and J shed 3 bases, with 7 bases lying between them.

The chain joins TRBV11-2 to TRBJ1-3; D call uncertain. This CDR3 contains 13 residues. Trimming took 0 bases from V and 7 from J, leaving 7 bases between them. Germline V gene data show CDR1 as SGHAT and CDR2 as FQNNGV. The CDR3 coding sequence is TGTGCCAGCAGCTTAGAACAGCGCAACACCATATATTTT. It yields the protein CASSLEQRNTIYF.

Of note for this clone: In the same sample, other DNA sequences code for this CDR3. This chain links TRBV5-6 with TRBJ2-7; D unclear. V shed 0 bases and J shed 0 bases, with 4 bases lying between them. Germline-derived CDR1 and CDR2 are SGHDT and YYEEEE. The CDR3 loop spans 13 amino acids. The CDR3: CASSLASSYEQYF. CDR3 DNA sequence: TGTGCCAGCAGCTTGGCATCCTCCTACGAGCAGTACTTC.

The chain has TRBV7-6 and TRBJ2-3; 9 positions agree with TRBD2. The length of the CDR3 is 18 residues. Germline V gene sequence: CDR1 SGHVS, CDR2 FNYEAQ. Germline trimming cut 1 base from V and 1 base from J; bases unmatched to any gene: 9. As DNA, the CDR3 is TGTGCCAGCAGCTTAGGCCCCCCCAGGACTAGCGGCACAGATACGCAGTATTTT. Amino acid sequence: CASSLGPPRTSGTDTQYF. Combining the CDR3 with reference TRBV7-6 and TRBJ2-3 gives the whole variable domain GAGVSQSPRYKVTKRGQDVALRCDPISGHVSLYWYRQALGQGPEFLTYFNYEAQQDKSGLPNDRFSAERPEGSISTLTIQRTEQRDSAMYRCASSLGPPRTSGTDTQYFGPGTRLTVL.

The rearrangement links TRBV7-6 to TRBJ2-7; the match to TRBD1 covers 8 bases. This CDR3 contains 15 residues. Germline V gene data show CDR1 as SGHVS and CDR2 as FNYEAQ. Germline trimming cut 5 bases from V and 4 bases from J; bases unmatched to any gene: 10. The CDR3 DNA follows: TGTGCCAGCAGCCCCCGGACAGGGCCAAATTACGAGCAGTACTTC. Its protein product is CASSPRTGPNYEQYF.

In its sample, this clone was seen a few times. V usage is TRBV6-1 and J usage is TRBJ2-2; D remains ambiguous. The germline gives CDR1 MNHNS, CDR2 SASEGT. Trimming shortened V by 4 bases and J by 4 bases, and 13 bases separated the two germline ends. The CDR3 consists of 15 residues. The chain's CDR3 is CASSVYLTPTGELFF. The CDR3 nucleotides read TGTGCCAGCAGTGTATACTTAACACCCACCGGGGAGCTGTTTTTT.

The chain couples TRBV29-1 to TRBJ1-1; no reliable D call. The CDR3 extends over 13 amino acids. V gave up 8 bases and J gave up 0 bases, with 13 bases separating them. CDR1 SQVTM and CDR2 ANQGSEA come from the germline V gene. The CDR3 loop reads CSSGPIMNTEAFF. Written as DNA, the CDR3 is TGCAGCTCAGGACCTATCATGAACACTGAAGCTTTCTTT. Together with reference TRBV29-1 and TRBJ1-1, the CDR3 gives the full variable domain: SAVISQKPSRDICQRGTSLTIQCQVDSQVTMMFWYRQQPGQSLTLIATANQGSEATYESGFVIDKFPISRPNLTFSTLTVSNMSPEDSSIYLCSSGPIMNTEAFFGQGTRLTVV.

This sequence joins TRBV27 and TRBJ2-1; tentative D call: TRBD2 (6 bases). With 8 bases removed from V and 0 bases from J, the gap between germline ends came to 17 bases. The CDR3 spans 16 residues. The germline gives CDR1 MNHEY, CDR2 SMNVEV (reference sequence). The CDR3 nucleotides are TGTGCCAGCCACCGGCGGGGAGCGAGCTCCTACAATGAGCAGTTCTTC. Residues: CASHRRGASSYNEQFF.